The clone carrying this T cell receptor beta chain was seen a single time. Enrollees, about 18 to 90 years old, lived in approximately 25 US areas. V lost 3 bases, J lost 2 bases, and 4 bases stayed unmatched. This CDR3 comprises 15 residues. The V gene's germline CDR1 is ENHRY and CDR2 SYGVKD. The data belong to a study of blood T cell repertoires in COVID-19. The repertoire was sequenced with immunoSEQ multiplex PCR; TCRdb's copy has only in-frame clones and lacks some. The sample consists of approximately 260,000 clones, more than 75% of them appearing once. The V call is TRBV10-3, the J call TRBJ2-5; 9 bases fit TRBD2. Sequenced material: PBMCs or T cells enriched from blood (not recorded which). This receptor was obtained from a middle-aged woman with acute COVID-19. The CDR3 DNA reads TGTGCCATCAGTGAATGGCGGGAGGGGCAAGAGACCCAGTACTTC. Translating it yields CAISEWREGQETQYF.